This TCR beta chain comes out of a study of OX40 agonist ivuxolimab in advanced cancers. Overall study context: A partial response was reached by three patients: one with hepatocellular carcinoma and two with cutaneous melanoma. The study's findings and limits: The mean number of expanded clones was higher in CD8+ T cells than in CD4+.

If patients had autoimmune disease history or systemic immunosuppression, they were excluded. Germline loops: CDR1 ENHRY, CDR2 SYGVKD. The length of the CDR3 is 14 residues. V gave up 10 bases and J gave up 3 bases; unmatched junction bases: 6. Using immunoSEQ multiplex PCR, the repertoire was profiled, and TCRdb retains in-frame clones only, with some absent. The sample contains fewer than 85,000 clones, roughly nine tenths of which appear only once. With regard to this clone: Its matching antigen is unknown.

The TCR sequence derives from an adult with an advanced solid tumor such as melanoma, head and neck, liver or kidney cancer. The chain is built from TRBV10-3 and TRBJ2-3, with TRBD1 identical over 11 bases. Sequenced here: CD4+ or CD8+ T cells sorted from blood, sampled in a trial of the OX40 agonist ivuxolimab. The CDR3 DNA sequence: TGTGCCACCGAAGGACAGGGGGCTACAGATACGCAGTATTTT. Its translation: CATEGQGATDTQYF.